This TCR beta chain is from a study of blood T cell repertoires in COVID-19. At the level of the study: The samples span acute and convalescent COVID-19 from the United States, Italy and Spain.

In the original processing: Estimates of nucleated cell counts were drawn from the amplification of reference gene primers. Profiled with immunoSEQ multiplex PCR; TCRdb holds only in-frame clones, not every one. The DNA gave D and trimming, while V, J and clone size come from that table. The data show 230,000 or so clones, around 83% seen once. Study members were between roughly 18 and 100 years old and lived in 25 or so US regions. Clinical history reported by participants formed the basis on which cohorts were assigned. Germline assignment: CDR1 SGHDN and CDR2 FVKESK. J lost 5 bases, V lost 3 bases, and 7 bases had no gene match. The CDR3 length is 15 residues.

The chain is built from TRBV14 and TRBJ2-7; 10 bases align to TRBD1. The sample taken for sequencing was PBMCs or T cells enriched from blood (not recorded which). The TCR was taken from a woman between 45 and 60 years old who had been exposed to COVID-19. This chain's CDR3 is CASSHRQGAGNEQYF. CDR3 coding DNA: TGTGCCAGCAGCCATAGACAGGGGGCAGGGAACGAGCAGTACTTC. Together with reference TRBV14 and TRBJ2-7, the CDR3 gives the full variable domain: EAGVTQFPSHSVIEKGQTVTLRCDPISGHDNLYWYRRVMGKEIKFLLHFVKESKQDESGMPNNRFLAERTGGTYSTLKVQPAELEDSGVYFCASSHRQGAGNEQYFGPGTRLTVT.